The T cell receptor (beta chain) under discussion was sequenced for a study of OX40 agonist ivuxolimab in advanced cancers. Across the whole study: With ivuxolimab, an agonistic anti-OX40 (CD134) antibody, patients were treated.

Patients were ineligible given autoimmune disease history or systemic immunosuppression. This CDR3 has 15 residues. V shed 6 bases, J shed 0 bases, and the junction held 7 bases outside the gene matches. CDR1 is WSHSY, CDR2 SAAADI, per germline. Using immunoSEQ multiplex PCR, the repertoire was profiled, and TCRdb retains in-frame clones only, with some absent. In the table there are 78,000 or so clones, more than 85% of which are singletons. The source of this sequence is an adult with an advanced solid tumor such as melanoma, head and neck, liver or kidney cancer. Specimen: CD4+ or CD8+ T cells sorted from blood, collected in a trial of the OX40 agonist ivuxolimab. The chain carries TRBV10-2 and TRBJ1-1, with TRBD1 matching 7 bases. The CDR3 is CASRRTDRMNTEAFF. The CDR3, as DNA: TGCGCCAGCAGGAGAACGGACAGGATGAACACTGAAGCTTTCTTT.